This passage covers 9 T cell receptor beta chains from one sample sequenced in a study of blood T cell repertoires in COVID-19. The data were produced by immunoSEQ multiplex PCR, yet TCRdb's version contains in-frame clones alone and is incomplete. The sample consists of hundreds of thousands of clones, around 89% of them appearing once. Material: peripheral blood. The receptors originated from a woman between 50 and 59 years old with active or convalescent COVID-19.

The V gene is TRBV2, the J gene TRBJ2-4, with D tentatively TRBD2 (5 bases). This CDR3 comprises 15 residues. V was shortened by 3 bases and J by 1 base, with 10 bases between the two germline ends. Germline loops: CDR1 SNHLY, CDR2 FYNNEI. CDR3 in amino acids: CASSDEGAAKNIQYF. CDR3 in DNA: TGTGCCAGCAGTGATGAGGGAGCGGCCAAAAACATTCAGTACTTC.

V usage is TRBV6-5 and J usage is TRBJ2-3; D uncertain. CDR1 MNHEY and CDR2 SVGAGI come from the germline V gene. The CDR3 totals 13 residues. V was shortened by 5 bases and J by 2 bases, with 8 bases between the two germline ends. The CDR3 loop is CASSNGSTDTQYF. Written as DNA, the CDR3 is TGTGCCAGCAGTAACGGGTCCACAGATACGCAGTATTTT.

This clone was recorded only once. The V call is TRBV7-6, the J call TRBJ1-1, with D unresolved. Germline lookup yields CDR1 SGHVS and CDR2 FNYEAQ. The CDR3 runs 15 residues. With 4 bases removed from V and 1 base from J, the gap between germline ends came to 13 bases. CDR3: CASSWTLEGNTEAFF. CDR3 DNA: TGTGCCAGCAGCTGGACTCTCGAGGGGAACACTGAAGCTTTCTTT.

This clone was seen a handful of times. V is TRBV7-2 and J is TRBJ1-1, with D perhaps matching TRBD1 (6 bases). CDR3 length: 15 amino acids. Germline CDR1 is SGHTA and CDR2 is FQGNSA. The V gene lost 5 bases and the J gene lost 0 bases, with 13 bases spanning the gap. The CDR3 region has the DNA TGTGCCAGCAGCCCCCGACAGGACTTGAACACTGAAGCTTTCTTT. It codes for CASSPRQDLNTEAFF.

This sequence joins TRBV27 and TRBJ2-7; D uncertain. The V end lost 2 bases, the J end lost 2 bases, and 7 bases lay between the germline ends. There are 13 residues in the CDR3. Germline lookup yields CDR1 MNHEY and CDR2 SMNVEV (reference sequence). The CDR3 nucleotides are TGTGCCAGCAGTTTAGGCCAGACCTACGAGCAGTACTTC. Translating it yields CASSLGQTYEQYF.

This chain's CDR3 is CASSLGRLQGNEQYF. CDR3 sequence (DNA): TGCGCCAGCAGCCTGGGGCGGTTACAGGGGAACGAGCAGTACTTC. This chain connects TRBV5-1 to TRBJ2-7; 7 nucleotides agree with TRBD1. J was trimmed by 5 bases and V by 4 bases; bases with no gene match: 12. Germline assignment: CDR1 SGHRS and CDR2 YFSETQ. This CDR3 contains 15 residues.

The CDR3 region is CASSKLQGMCSTDTQYF. The CDR3 DNA sequence: TGTGCCAGCAGCAAACTACAGGGGATGTGTAGCACAGATACGCAGTATTTT. The rearrangement uses TRBV21-1 and TRBJ2-3; TRBD1 reflects the table's D call only, with no check against the DNA. TRBV21-1 is a recognized pseudogene. The CDR3 sequence is 17 residues long.

The gene calls are TRBV6-1 and TRBJ1-4, with D perhaps matching TRBD1 (5 bases). The CDR3 is 15 amino acids. The germline gives CDR1 MNHNS, CDR2 SASEGT. Trimming took off 2 bases at V and 3 bases at J, with 10 bases between the two ends. CDR3 bases: TGTGCCAGCAGTGAATCAGGGCTCTCTAATGAAAAACTGTTTTTT. Translated: CASSESGLSNEKLFF.

The chain is built from TRBV4-2 and TRBJ2-1; D perhaps matches TRBD2 (6 bases). CDR1 LGHNA and CDR2 YNFKEQ come from the germline V gene. The germline V and J ends were trimmed by 0 bases and 4 bases, with 10 bases remaining between them. The CDR3 covers 15 residues. This chain's CDR3 is CASSQDSGAYNEQFF. CDR3 coding DNA: TGTGCCAGCAGCCAAGATAGCGGTGCATACAATGAGCAGTTCTTC.